This T cell receptor beta chain was captured by sequencing in a study of T cells after yellow fever vaccination. Study as a whole: With SMART-Seq v4 Ultra Low Input, the fractions containing low cell numbers were prepared.

As TCR cDNA was made by 5'RACE template switching, a universal primer site and UMIs were added. MiXCR, run by TCRdb on the 5' RACE reads, gives a single entry per CDR3 protein. The sample carries about 300,000 distinct CDR3 sequences, roughly 4.3% recorded once. Study-wide findings and caveats: Weaker overall, the secondary response nonetheless peaked faster (day 5 versus 15). Clones from primary vaccination mostly reappeared after the booster (96% CD4, approximately 88% CD8).

This clonotype was recorded a few times. Its antigen is unknown. This CDR3 is built from 14 residues. Losses at the gene ends were 2 bases for V and 3 bases for J; bases not matched to a gene: 4. V and J are TRBV12-3 or TRBV12-4 and TRBJ2-7, with TRBD2 identical over 7 bases. The TCR sequence derives from a man aged 18 to 29 who received the YFV17D yellow fever vaccine. The specimen was PBMCs, collected 5 days after the yellow fever booster vaccination. The CDR3 spells CASSLSGRVYEQYV. The CDR3 bases are TGTGCCAGCAGTTTAAGTGGGAGGGTCTACGAGCAGTACGTC.